Below are 3 T cell receptor beta chains sequenced from a single sample in a study of T cells in Graves' hyperthyroidism and ophthalmopathy. Amplified TCR beta CDR3 regions came from RNA transcripts. TCR CDR3 underwent first-round RT-PCR with the HTBI primer set. TCRdb passed the multiplex PCR reads through MiXCR, listing each CDR3 protein once. The sample lists more than 450,000 distinct CDR3 sequences, roughly 21% seen once, with roughly 47% in the top ten. The material sequenced was blood. The receptors were gathered from a man in his forties with Graves' ophthalmopathy.

The table lists this clonotype with many counts. The chain employs TRBV20-1 and TRBJ2-1; TRBD2 might be the D (5 bases). The CDR3 loop spans 13 amino acids. The germline V gene encodes CDR1 DFQATT and CDR2 SNEGSKA (reference sequence). Between the trimmed V and J ends, which lost 8 bases and 0 bases, there was a span of 11 bases. The CDR3 protein is CSSRGYSYNEQFF. CDR3 nucleotides: TGCAGTTCAAGAGGGTACTCCTACAATGAGCAGTTCTTC.

The genes are TRBV29-1 and TRBJ1-1; D gene unclear. The V gene lost 7 bases and the J gene lost 0 bases, with 12 bases spanning the gap. The CDR3 loop spans 13 amino acids. Germline CDR1 is SQVTM and CDR2 is ANQGSEA. As DNA, the CDR3 is TGCAGCGCACCGGGAGTTTTGAACACTGAAGCTTTCTTT. Translating it yields CSAPGVLNTEAFF.

This clonotype was detected ten times or more. This sequence joins TRBV6-1 and TRBJ1-6, with TRBD1 matching 8 bases. Germline V gives CDR1 MNHNS, CDR2 SASEGT. The ends lost 3 bases at V and 7 bases at J; junction bases unmatched: 5. The CDR3 is made up of 15 amino acids. The CDR3 here is CASSDQGASNSPLHF. The CDR3 nucleotides are TGTGCCAGCAGTGACCAGGGGGCAAGCAATTCACCCCTCCACTTT.